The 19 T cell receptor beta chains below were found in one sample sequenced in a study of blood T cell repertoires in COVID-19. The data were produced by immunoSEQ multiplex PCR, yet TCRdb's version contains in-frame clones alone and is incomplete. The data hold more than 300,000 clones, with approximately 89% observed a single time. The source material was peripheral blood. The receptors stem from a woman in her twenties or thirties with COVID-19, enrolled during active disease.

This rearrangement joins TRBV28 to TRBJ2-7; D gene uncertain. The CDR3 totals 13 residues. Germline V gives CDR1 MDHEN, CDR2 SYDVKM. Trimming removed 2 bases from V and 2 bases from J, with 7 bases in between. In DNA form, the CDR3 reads TGTGCCAGCAGTTTAAATATTCCCTACGAGCAGTACTTC. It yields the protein CASSLNIPYEQYF.

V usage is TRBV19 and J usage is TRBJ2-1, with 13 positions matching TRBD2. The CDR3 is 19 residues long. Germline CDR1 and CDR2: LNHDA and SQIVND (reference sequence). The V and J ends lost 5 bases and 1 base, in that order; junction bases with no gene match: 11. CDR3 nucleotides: TGTGCCAGTAGTCCCGGACTAGCGGGAGCCTCGGGGTCCTACAATGAGCAGTTCTTC. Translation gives CASSPGLAGASGSYNEQFF. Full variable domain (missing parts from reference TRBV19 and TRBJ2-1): DGGITQSPKYLFRKEGQNVTLSCEQNLNHDAMYWYRQDPGQGLRLIYYSQIVNDFQKGDIAEGYSVSREKKESFPLTVTSAQKNPTAFYLCASSPGLAGASGSYNEQFFGPGTRLTVL.

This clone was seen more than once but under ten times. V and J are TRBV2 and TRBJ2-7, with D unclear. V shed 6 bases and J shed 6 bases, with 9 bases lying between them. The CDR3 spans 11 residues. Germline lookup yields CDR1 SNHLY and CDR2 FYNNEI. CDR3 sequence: CASRIVSEQYF. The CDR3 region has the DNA TGTGCCAGCAGGATTGTGAGCGAGCAGTACTTC.

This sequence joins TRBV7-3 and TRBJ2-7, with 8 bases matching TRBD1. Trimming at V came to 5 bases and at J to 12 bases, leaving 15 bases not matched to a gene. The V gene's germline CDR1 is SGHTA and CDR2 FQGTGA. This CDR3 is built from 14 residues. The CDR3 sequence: CASSETGAIPRWYF. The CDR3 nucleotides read TGTGCCAGCAGCGAGACAGGGGCCATACCTAGGTGGTACTTC.

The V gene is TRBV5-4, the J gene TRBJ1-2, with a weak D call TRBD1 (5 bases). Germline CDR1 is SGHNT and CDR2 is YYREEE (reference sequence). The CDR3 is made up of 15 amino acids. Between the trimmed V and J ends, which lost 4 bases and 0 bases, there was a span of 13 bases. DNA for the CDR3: TGTGCCAGCAGCCGACAGACAGTTCCTAACTATGGCTACACCTTC. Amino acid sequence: CASSRQTVPNYGYTF.

The CDR3 DNA is TGTGCCAGCAGTTCCCTTCCCCCCCGTTATGGCTACACCTTC. It translates to CASSSLPPRYGYTF. The rearrangement uses TRBV6-5 and TRBJ1-2; D remains unclear. Germline loops: CDR1 MNHEY, CDR2 SVGAGI. CDR3 length equals 14 residues. V lost 4 bases and J lost 5, with 14 bases in between.

The CDR3 loop reads CSVGQTNYGYTF. CDR3 in DNA: TGCAGCGTTGGACAGACGAACTATGGCTACACCTTC. The genes are TRBV29-1 and TRBJ1-2, with D perhaps TRBD1 (5 bases). CDR3 size: 12 residues. The V end was cut by 4 bases, the J end by 2 bases, with 8 bases between. Per the germline V gene, CDR1 is SQVTM and CDR2 is ANQGSEA. The complete variable domain, with remaining parts taken from reference TRBV29-1 and TRBJ1-2, reads SAVISQKPSRDICQRGTSLTIQCQVDSQVTMMFWYRQQPGQSLTLIATANQGSEATYESGFVIDKFPISRPNLTFSTLTVSNMSPEDSSIYLCSVGQTNYGYTFGSGTRLTVV.

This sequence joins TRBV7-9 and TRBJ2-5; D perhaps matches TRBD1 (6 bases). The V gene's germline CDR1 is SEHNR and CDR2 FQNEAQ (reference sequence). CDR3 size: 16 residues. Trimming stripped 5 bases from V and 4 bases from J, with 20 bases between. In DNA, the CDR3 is TGTGCCAGCAGCCTAGTCGGTTTTGGGGGCTTAGAGACCCAGTACTTC. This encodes CASSLVGFGGLETQYF.

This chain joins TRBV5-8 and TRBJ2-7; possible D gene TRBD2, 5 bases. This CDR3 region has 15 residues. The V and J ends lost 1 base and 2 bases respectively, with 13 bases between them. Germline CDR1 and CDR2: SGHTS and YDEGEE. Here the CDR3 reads CASSLTSHNAYEQYF. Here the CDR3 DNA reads TGTGCCAGCAGCTTGACTAGTCATAATGCCTACGAGCAGTACTTC.

In DNA form, the CDR3 reads TGTGCCAGTAGTATACCAGGGGGTTCCTACGAGCAGTACTTC. It translates to CASSIPGGSYEQYF. J is TRBJ2-7 and V is TRBV19, with 7 positions matching TRBD1. The CDR3 has 14 residues. The germline V gene has CDR1 LNHDA and CDR2 SQIVND (reference sequence). V lost 2 bases, J lost 1 base, and 2 bases stayed unmatched.

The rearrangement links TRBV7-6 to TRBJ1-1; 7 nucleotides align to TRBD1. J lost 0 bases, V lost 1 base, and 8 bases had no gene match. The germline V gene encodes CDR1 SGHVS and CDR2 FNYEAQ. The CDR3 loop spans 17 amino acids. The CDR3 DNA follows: TGTGCCAGCAGCTTAGGGACTCCAGGGGGAGTGAACACTGAAGCTTTCTTT. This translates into CASSLGTPGGVNTEAFF.

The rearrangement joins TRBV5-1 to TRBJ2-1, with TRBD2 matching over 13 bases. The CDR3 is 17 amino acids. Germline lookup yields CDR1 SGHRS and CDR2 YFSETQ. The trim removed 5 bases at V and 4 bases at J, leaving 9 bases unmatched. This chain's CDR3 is CASSWGLAGRGYNEQFF. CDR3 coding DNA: TGCGCCAGCAGTTGGGGACTAGCGGGACGAGGATACAATGAGCAGTTCTTC.

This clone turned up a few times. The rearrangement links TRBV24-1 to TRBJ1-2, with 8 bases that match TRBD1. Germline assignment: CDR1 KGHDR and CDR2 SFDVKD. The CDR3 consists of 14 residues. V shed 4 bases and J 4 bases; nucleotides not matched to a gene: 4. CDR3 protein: CATSDGTGPYGYTF. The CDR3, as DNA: TGTGCCACCAGTGACGGGACAGGCCCCTATGGCTACACCTTC.

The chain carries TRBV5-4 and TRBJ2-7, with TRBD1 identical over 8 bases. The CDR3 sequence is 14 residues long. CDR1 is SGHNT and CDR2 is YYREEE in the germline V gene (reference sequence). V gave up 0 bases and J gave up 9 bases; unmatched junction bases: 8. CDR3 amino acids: CASSLGTGTSGQYF. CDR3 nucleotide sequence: TGTGCCAGCAGCTTGGGGACAGGGACCTCAGGGCAGTACTTC.

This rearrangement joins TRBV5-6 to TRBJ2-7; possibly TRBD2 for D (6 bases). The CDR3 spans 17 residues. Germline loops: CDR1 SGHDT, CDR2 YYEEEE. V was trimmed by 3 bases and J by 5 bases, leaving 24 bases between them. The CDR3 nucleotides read TGTGCCAGCAGCTCCTTGGGGGAGGCGAATTCTAACCACGAGCAGTACTTC. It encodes CASSSLGEANSNHEQYF. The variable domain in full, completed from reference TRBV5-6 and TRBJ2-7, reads DAGVTQSPTHLIKTRGQQVTLRCSPKSGHDTVSWYQQALGQGPQFIFQYYEEEERQRGNFPDRFSGHQFPNYSSELNVNALLLGDSALYLCASSSLGEANSNHEQYFGPGTRLTVT.

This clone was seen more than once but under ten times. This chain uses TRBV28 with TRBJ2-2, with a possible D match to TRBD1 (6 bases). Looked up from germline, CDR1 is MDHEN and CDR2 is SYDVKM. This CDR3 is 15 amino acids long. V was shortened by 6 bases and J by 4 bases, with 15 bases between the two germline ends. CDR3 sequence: CASRPRQVGTGELFF. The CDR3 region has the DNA TGTGCCAGCAGACCCAGACAGGTGGGCACCGGGGAGCTGTTTTTT.

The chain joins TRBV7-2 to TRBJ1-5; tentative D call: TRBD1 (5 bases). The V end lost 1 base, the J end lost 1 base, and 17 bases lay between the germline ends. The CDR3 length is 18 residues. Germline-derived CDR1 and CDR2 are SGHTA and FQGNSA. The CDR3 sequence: CASSLVTSEGVSNQPQHF. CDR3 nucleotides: TGTGCCAGCAGCTTAGTAACCTCCGAAGGGGTGAGCAATCAGCCCCAGCATTTT.

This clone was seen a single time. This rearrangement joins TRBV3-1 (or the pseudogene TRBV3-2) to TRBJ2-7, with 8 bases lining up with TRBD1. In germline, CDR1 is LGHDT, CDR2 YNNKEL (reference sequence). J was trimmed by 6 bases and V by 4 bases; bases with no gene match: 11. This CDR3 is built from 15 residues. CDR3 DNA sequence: TGTGCCAGCAGCCGATACCCGACAGGGGTTCGCGAGCAGTACTTC. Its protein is CASSRYPTGVREQYF.

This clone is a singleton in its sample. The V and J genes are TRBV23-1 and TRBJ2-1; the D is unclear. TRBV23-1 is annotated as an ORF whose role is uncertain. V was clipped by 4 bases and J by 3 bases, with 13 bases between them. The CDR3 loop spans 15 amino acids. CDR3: CASSPPVYNYNEQFF. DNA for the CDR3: TGCGCCAGCAGTCCCCCCGTATATAACTACAATGAGCAGTTCTTC.